This T cell receptor (beta chain) was profiled in a study of blood T cell repertoires in COVID-19 (dated by TCRdb to about 2020). Regarding the research as a whole: Collaborator samples came from the United States, Italy and Spain and covered acute and convalescent phases of COVID-19. The material from the prospective study consisted of cDNA or gDNA derived from T cells, B-cell-depleted T cells, or PBMCs. The dataset comprised deeply sampled blood TCRbeta repertoires from subjects exposed to, actively infected with, or recovered from COVID-19. The repertoires were released in a freely available public database intended as a resource for research on the immune response to SARS-CoV-2. The samples were drawn from two sources: the first 160 participants of the ongoing ImmuneRACE study, and 1,254 subjects contributed by 6 global collaborators. The sample metadata nearly always contained a de-identified subject ID, COVID-19 status, age in years and sex. Where available, HLA class I and class II types were taken from metadata supplied by the sample provider and were not determined by assay-based typing. Beyond this particular receptor, the publication reports: How much clinical and demographic metadata was included differed by source and by participant, and the metadata was provided uncurated.

The immunoSEQ Assay, a bias-controlled multiplex PCR, was used to amplify TCRbeta CDR3 regions from genomic DNA. The original methods were these. The number of nucleated cells in each sample was estimated by amplification of reference gene primers within the assay. To quantify the absolute abundance of each unique TCRbeta CDR3 rearrangement, sequence reads were collapsed and filtered. For each sample, productive Simpson clonality was calculated as the square root of Simpson's diversity index over productive rearrangements. The table was pulled from immuneACCESS by TCRdb, which kept in-frame rearrangements only. Such tables lose some clones; where checked, under half of the loss comes from unresolved V genes, and the rest has no known cause. V and J calls and clone size are given by that table; D and trimming were obtained from the DNA. The sample data list under 300,000 clones, and roughly 90% of these were observed just once. 3% of the sample lies in the top ten.

This clone showed up just once. Its antigen is currently not known. One base away there is no much larger clone; base qualities are not given. The germline V gene specifies MNHEY as CDR1 and SVGAGI as CDR2. The CDR3 measures 14 amino acids from cysteine to phenylalanine. The retained sequence is limited to the CDR3, 42 bases, with the frame set at the first base. The junction shows trimming of 2 bases on V and 1 base on J, plus 8 bases between the germline ends. In the prospective study, participants were about 18 to 90 years old, resided in fewer than 25 geographic areas of the United States, and were enrolled through a virtual design. To assign participants to cohorts, the prospective study relied on clinical history that participants themselves reported in a screening survey and a study questionnaire. Recovered participants in ImmuneRACE Cohort 3 were defined as having two consecutive negative NP/OP PCR tests, clearance from a healthcare professional, or resolution of symptoms. Each participant in the prospective study had whole blood, serum and a nasopharyngeal or oropharyngeal swab collected by mobile phlebotomists. Additional blood draws and questionnaires over an approximately 2-month period could optionally be provided by prospective study participants. Before DNA extraction, prospective study blood samples were shipped either frozen or at room temperature.

Specimen: PBMCs or T cells enriched from blood (not recorded which). The chain joins TRBV6-5 to TRBJ2-5, with the D gene uncertain. The sequence came from a woman aged 50 to 60 who had recovered from COVID-19. The CDR3 here reads CASSYAAAQETQYF. The DNA reads TGTGCCAGCAGTTACGCGGCAGCCCAAGAGACCCAGTACTTC.